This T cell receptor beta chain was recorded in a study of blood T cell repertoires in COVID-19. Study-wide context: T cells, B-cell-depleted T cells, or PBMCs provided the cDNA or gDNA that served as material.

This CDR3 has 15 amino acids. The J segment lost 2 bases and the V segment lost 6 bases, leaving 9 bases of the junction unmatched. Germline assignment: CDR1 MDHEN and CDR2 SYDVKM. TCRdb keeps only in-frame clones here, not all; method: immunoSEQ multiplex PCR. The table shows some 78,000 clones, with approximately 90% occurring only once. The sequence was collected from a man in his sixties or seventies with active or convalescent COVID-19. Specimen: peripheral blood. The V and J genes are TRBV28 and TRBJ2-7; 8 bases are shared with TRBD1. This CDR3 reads CASSTQGVGTYEQYF. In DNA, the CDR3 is TGTGCCAGCAGCACACAGGGGGTTGGTACCTACGAGCAGTACTTC.